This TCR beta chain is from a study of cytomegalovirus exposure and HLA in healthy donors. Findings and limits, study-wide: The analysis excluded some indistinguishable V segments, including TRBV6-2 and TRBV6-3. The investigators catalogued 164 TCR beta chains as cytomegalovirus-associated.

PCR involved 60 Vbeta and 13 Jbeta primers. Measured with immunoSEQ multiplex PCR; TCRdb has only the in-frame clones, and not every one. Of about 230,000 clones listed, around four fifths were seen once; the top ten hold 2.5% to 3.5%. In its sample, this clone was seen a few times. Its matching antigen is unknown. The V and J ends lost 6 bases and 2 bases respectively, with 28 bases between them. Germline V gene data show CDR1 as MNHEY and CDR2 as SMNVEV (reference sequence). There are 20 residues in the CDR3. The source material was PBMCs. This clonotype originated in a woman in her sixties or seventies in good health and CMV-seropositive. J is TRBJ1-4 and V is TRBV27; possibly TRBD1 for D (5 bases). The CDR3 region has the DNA TGTGCCAGCAGAGGGGTGGTCTGGGGGGTGGAGGGCTCCACTAATGAAAAACTGTTTTTT. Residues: CASRGVVWGVEGSTNEKLFF.